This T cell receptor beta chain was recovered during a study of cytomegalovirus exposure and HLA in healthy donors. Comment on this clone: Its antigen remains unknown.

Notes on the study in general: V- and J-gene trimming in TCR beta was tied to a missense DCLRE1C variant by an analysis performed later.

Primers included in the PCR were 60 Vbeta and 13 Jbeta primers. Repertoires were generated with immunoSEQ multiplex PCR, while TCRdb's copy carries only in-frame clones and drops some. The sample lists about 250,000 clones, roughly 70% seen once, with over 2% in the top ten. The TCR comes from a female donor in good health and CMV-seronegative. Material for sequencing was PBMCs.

The CDR3, as DNA: TGTGCCAGCTGGACAGGGATAAGGACGTATCGGGCCACAGATACGCAGTATTTT. Protein: CASWTGIRTYRATDTQYF. V usage is TRBV27 and J usage is TRBJ2-3, with TRBD1 identical over 8 bases. CDR3 length equals 18 residues. Germline V gene lookup returns CDR1 MNHEY and CDR2 SMNVEV (reference sequence). The V gene end was trimmed by 8 bases and the J gene end by 2 bases; junction bases not matched to a gene: 18.